This is a list of T cell receptor beta chains from one sample in a study of siplizumab effects on memory and regulatory T cells. Assay: immunoSEQ multiplex PCR; the TCRdb copy retains only in-frame clones and omits some. Among 57,000 or so clones, roughly 78% were seen once, and the ten largest hold 0.42%. The sample was memory CD4+ T cells sorted from blood. These receptors all stem from a human donor in good health. The CDR3 runs from the conserved cysteine through the conserved F or W. The order of the fields is V gene, clone size, D gene, J gene, CDR3 DNA, CDR3 protein. D genes are given only for firm matches. Clone size, where shown, is once, few, many, or a class for clones that have expanded.

V: TRBV28; size: NA; D: TRBD1; J: TRBJ1-6; DNA: TGTGCCAGCTCGCTACAGGACAGGGTTTCACCCCTCCACTTT; CDR3: CASSLQDRVSPLHF
V: TRBV6-6; size: NA; D: NA; J: TRBJ1-5; DNA: TGTGCCAGCAGTGAGGCAGGACTTTATCAGCCCCAGCATTTT; CDR3: CASSEAGLYQPQHF
V: TRBV7-9; size: NA; D: NA; J: TRBJ2-7; DNA: TGTGCCAGCAGCTTAGCAACCGTGGCCTACGAGCAGTACTTC; CDR3: CASSLATVAYEQYF
V: TRBV11-2; size: NA; D: TRBD1; J: TRBJ2-1; DNA: TGTGCCAGCAGCTTAGTATCCGGACAGGGGGCAATGGGGAATGAGCAGTTCTTC; CDR3: CASSLVSGQGAMGNEQFF
V: TRBV27; size: NA; D: NA; J: TRBJ1-6; DNA: TGTGCCAGCGCCCTGGCGTTTTCACCCCTCCACTTT; CDR3: CASALAFSPLHF
V: TRBV29-1; size: few; D: TRBD1; J: TRBJ1-3; DNA: TGCAGCGTACGGGACAGCTTCTCTGGAAACACCATATATTTT; CDR3: CSVRDSFSGNTIYF
V: TRBV19; size: few; D: NA; J: TRBJ1-4; DNA: TGTGCCAGTAGTATCGGTTCAACTAATGAAAAACTGTTTTTT; CDR3: CASSIGSTNEKLFF
V: TRBV6-1; size: few; D: NA; J: TRBJ1-1; DNA: TGTGCCAGCAGTGGGGTAATGAACACTGAAGCTTTCTTT; CDR3: CASSGVMNTEAFF
V: TRBV28; size: NA; D: NA; J: TRBJ1-1; DNA: TGTGCCAGCAGCCCCCGGCCCGATGAAGCTTTCTTT; CDR3: CASSPRPDEAFF
V: TRBV4-2; size: NA; D: TRBD2; J: TRBJ2-3; DNA: TGTGCCAGCAGCCAAGAAGCTAGCGGGGGGATAGATACGCAGTATTTT; CDR3: CASSQEASGGIDTQYF
V: TRBV7-2; size: once; D: NA; J: TRBJ2-7; DNA: TGTGCCAGCAGCCCCAGGGGCGGGCTCCCCCCCTACGAGCAGTACTTC; CDR3: CASSPRGGLPPYEQYF
V: TRBV6-5; size: NA; D: NA; J: TRBJ1-3; DNA: TGTGCCAGCAGATTCTTCTCTGGAAACACCATATATTTT; CDR3: CASRFFSGNTIYF
V: TRBV5-6; size: NA; D: TRBD1; J: TRBJ1-6; DNA: TGTGCCAGCAGCTGGGGACAGGGGATCTTCTCCTATAATTCACCCCTCCACTTT; CDR3: CASSWGQGIFSYNSPLHF
V: TRBV28; size: NA; D: NA; J: TRBJ2-2; DNA: TGTGCCAGCAGTTTAGGTCCGGGGAACACCGGGGAGCTGTTTTTT; CDR3: CASSLGPGNTGELFF
V: TRBV15; size: NA; D: NA; J: TRBJ1-3; DNA: TGTGCCACCAGCAGAGATCAAGACCGAACCTCTGGAAACACCATATATTTT; CDR3: CATSRDQDRTSGNTIYF
V: TRBV10-3; size: NA; D: TRBD1; J: TRBJ2-2; DNA: TGTGCCATCAGCCGGAACAGGGGAAACACCGGGGAGCTGTTTTTT; CDR3: CAISRNRGNTGELFF
V: TRBV7-2; size: NA; D: NA; J: TRBJ1-2; DNA: TGTGCCAGCAGCTCCCTAGACAGGAACCTCTATGGCTACACCTTC; CDR3: CASSSLDRNLYGYTF
V: TRBV9; size: NA; D: NA; J: TRBJ1-1; DNA: TGTGCCAGCAGCGTATCCCCTTCGGGGGACACTGAAGCTTTCTTT; CDR3: CASSVSPSGDTEAFF
V: TRBV21-1; size: NA; D: NA; J: TRBJ2-1; DNA: TGTGCCAGCAGCAAAAAGGAGCGGTGTCCGGGGGCCCAATACAATGAGCAGTTCTTC; CDR3: CASSKKERCPGAQYNEQFF
V: TRBV18; size: NA; D: TRBD1; J: TRBJ1-1; DNA: TGTGCCAGCTCACCACAGGGGGCAAACACTGAAGCTTTCTTT; CDR3: CASSPQGANTEAFF
V: TRBV27; size: NA; D: NA; J: TRBJ1-2; DNA: TGTGCCAGCAGTTTAAGTCCTATCGGCCCCATAGGTCTAAACTATGGCTACACCTTC; CDR3: CASSLSPIGPIGLNYGYTF
V: TRBV5-6; size: NA; D: TRBD1; J: TRBJ1-2; DNA: TGTGCCAGCAGCCCAGCGGGACAGGCCTATGGCTACACCTTC; CDR3: CASSPAGQAYGYTF
V: TRBV5-1; size: NA; D: TRBD2; J: TRBJ2-5; DNA: TGCGCCAGCAGCGGAACTAGCGGGGAAGAGACCCAGTACTTC; CDR3: CASSGTSGEETQYF
V: TRBV9; size: NA; D: NA; J: TRBJ1-1; DNA: TGTGCCAGCAGCGTGGCCGCCACTGGCACTGAAGCTTTCTTT; CDR3: CASSVAATGTEAFF
V: TRBV7-2; size: NA; D: NA; J: TRBJ2-7; DNA: TGTGCCAGCAGCTCAGCGACCAATTCGGCCTACGAGCAGTACTTC; CDR3: CASSSATNSAYEQYF
V: TRBV7-9; size: NA; D: TRBD1; J: TRBJ1-5; DNA: TGTGCCAGCAGCCTAACCACAGGGGGTTATAGCAATCAGCCCCAGCATTTT; CDR3: CASSLTTGGYSNQPQHF
V: TRBV5-1; size: NA; D: NA; J: TRBJ2-1; DNA: TGCGCCAGCAACTATGTGGGCGTAGGACACAATGAGCAGTTCTTC; CDR3: CASNYVGVGHNEQFF
V: TRBV7-2; size: NA; D: NA; J: TRBJ1-5; DNA: TGTGCCAGCAGCTTACGTGGCGGTCCGTATAGCAATCAGCCCCAGCATTTT; CDR3: CASSLRGGPYSNQPQHF
V: TRBV5-1; size: NA; D: TRBD1; J: TRBJ1-2; DNA: TGCGCCAGCAGCTTGGTCGGGACAGCTAATGGCTACACCTTC; CDR3: CASSLVGTANGYTF
V: TRBV6-6; size: few; D: NA; J: TRBJ2-7; DNA: TGTGCCAGCAGTTACGAGGGGTACGAGCAGTACTTC; CDR3: CASSYEGYEQYF
V: TRBV19; size: few; D: NA; J: TRBJ1-2; DNA: TGTGCCAGTTTTAGGGGCGCTATAGGAGGCTACACCTTC; CDR3: CASFRGAIGGYTF
V: TRBV12-5; size: few; D: NA; J: TRBJ1-3; DNA: TGTGCTAGTGGTTTGATTCCGACTGGAAACACCATATATTTT; CDR3: CASGLIPTGNTIYF
V: TRBV6-1; size: NA; D: NA; J: TRBJ1-1; DNA: TGTGCCAGCATCCCAATGCGGTCCAGGGTTGAAGCTTTCTTT; CDR3: CASIPMRSRVEAFF
V: TRBV5-1; size: NA; D: NA; J: TRBJ2-7; DNA: TGCGCCAGCAGCTTGGATTTTGGAGGCAGCAACTACGAGCAGTACTTC; CDR3: CASSLDFGGSNYEQYF
V: TRBV7-2; size: NA; D: NA; J: TRBJ2-1; DNA: TGTGCCAGCAGCCGGCCGGGGGTAGGTCCTTTGTTCTTC; CDR3: CASSRPGVGPLFF
V: TRBV15; size: NA; D: NA; J: TRBJ2-5; DNA: TGTGCCACCAGCAGAGATGTGGAATTAGAGACCCAGTACTTC; CDR3: CATSRDVELETQYF
V: TRBV30; size: NA; D: NA; J: TRBJ2-6; DNA: TGTGCCTGGAGTGTAAGGGCAGCCTCTGGGGCCAACGTCCTGACTTTC; CDR3: CAWSVRAASGANVLTF
V: TRBV9; size: NA; D: TRBD1; J: TRBJ2-2; DNA: TGTGCCAGCAGCTTCAGTACAGGGGGCGGAACCGGGGAGCTGTTTTTT; CDR3: CASSFSTGGGTGELFF
V: TRBV29-1; size: NA; D: NA; J: TRBJ1-5; DNA: TGCAGCGCCAGCGAGGAGAGCAATCAGCCCCAGCATTTT; CDR3: CSASEESNQPQHF
V: TRBV6-1; size: NA; D: NA; J: TRBJ2-1; DNA: TGTGCCAGCACCCAAACTAGGGCTGAGCAGTTCTTC; CDR3: CASTQTRAEQFF
V: TRBV7-2; size: NA; D: NA; J: TRBJ2-7; DNA: TGTGCCAGCAGCTTAAGTATGGTCCACGAGCAGTACTTC; CDR3: CASSLSMVHEQYF
V: TRBV7-2; size: NA; D: NA; J: TRBJ1-2; DNA: TGTGCCAGCAGCTTAGACAGGGCCAACTATGGCTACACCTTC; CDR3: CASSLDRANYGYTF
V: TRBV7-2; size: NA; D: NA; J: TRBJ2-7; DNA: TGTGCCAGCAGCTTACCAGGGCCGTACGAGCAGTACTTC; CDR3: CASSLPGPYEQYF
V: TRBV5-6; size: NA; D: NA; J: TRBJ1-4; DNA: TGTGCCAGCAGCTTCGAGTCCCCGGGTGCGAAAAAACTGTTTTTT; CDR3: CASSFESPGAKKLFF
V: TRBV18; size: NA; D: NA; J: TRBJ2-1; DNA: TGTGCCAGCTCGCCCGTAACCCGTTACAATGAGCAGTTCTTC; CDR3: CASSPVTRYNEQFF
V: TRBV7-2; size: NA; D: NA; J: TRBJ2-3; DNA: TGTGCCAGCAGACCCCCGGGACTCCTCACAGATACGCAGTATTTT; CDR3: CASRPPGLLTDTQYF
V: TRBV7-2; size: NA; D: NA; J: TRBJ1-1; DNA: TGTGCCAGCAGCTTAGTCAGGGCAGAAGCTTTCTTT; CDR3: CASSLVRAEAFF
V: TRBV11-3; size: NA; D: NA; J: TRBJ1-1; DNA: TGTGCCAGCAGCTTTAAACACTTAACTGAAGCTTTCTTT; CDR3: CASSFKHLTEAFF
V: TRBV5-1; size: NA; D: NA; J: TRBJ2-3; DNA: TGCGCCAGCAGCTTGGGGGGAGTGAACACAGATACGCAGTATTTT; CDR3: CASSLGGVNTDTQYF
V: TRBV7-9; size: NA; D: NA; J: TRBJ1-2; DNA: TGTGCCAGCAGCTTATCGAGTGCCGGAGACACCTTC; CDR3: CASSLSSAGDTF
V: TRBV6-5; size: NA; D: NA; J: TRBJ2-7; DNA: TGTGCCAGCAGTTACGGGGTCTCCTACGAGCAGTACTTC; CDR3: CASSYGVSYEQYF
V: TRBV6-5; size: NA; D: NA; J: TRBJ2-7; DNA: TGTGCCAGCAGTTACCCGAAAGAACACGAGCAGTACTTC; CDR3: CASSYPKEHEQYF
V: TRBV6-1; size: NA; D: TRBD1; J: TRBJ2-7; DNA: TGTGCCAGCAGTGAGAAGGGGGCAGGTTACTTC; CDR3: CASSEKGAGYF
V: TRBV5-5; size: NA; D: TRBD1; J: TRBJ2-5; DNA: TGTGCCAGCAGCCGACAGGGAGATCAAGAGACCCAGTACTTC; CDR3: CASSRQGDQETQYF
V: TRBV19; size: NA; D: TRBD2; J: TRBJ2-5; DNA: TGTGCCAGTAGCCGAACTAGCGGGGGGTCCGAGACCCAGTACTTC; CDR3: CASSRTSGGSETQYF
V: TRBV7-2; size: NA; D: NA; J: TRBJ1-3; DNA: TGTGCCAGCTCTCCAAGTGGAGGAAACACCATATATTTT; CDR3: CASSPSGGNTIYF
V: TRBV10-3; size: NA; D: NA; J: TRBJ1-4; DNA: TGTGCCATCAAAGACGGGCCTAATGAAAAACTGTTTTTT; CDR3: CAIKDGPNEKLFF
V: TRBV2; size: once; D: NA; J: TRBJ2-6; DNA: TGTGCCAGCAGTCTTCAAGGGTTCTCTGGGGCCAACGTCCTGACTTTC; CDR3: CASSLQGFSGANVLTF
V: TRBV5-4; size: NA; D: TRBD1; J: TRBJ2-5; DNA: TGTGCCAGCAGCTTGGCGACAGGGGGCCGGAGGGAGACCCAGTACTTC; CDR3: CASSLATGGRRETQYF
V: TRBV18; size: NA; D: TRBD1; J: TRBJ2-2; DNA: TGTGCCAGCTCACAGCGACAGGGGGGAAACACCGGGGAGCTGTTTTTT; CDR3: CASSQRQGGNTGELFF